These 14 T cell receptor beta chains share one sample of origin, sequenced in a study of blood T cell repertoires in COVID-19. The data were produced by immunoSEQ multiplex PCR, yet TCRdb's version contains in-frame clones alone and is incomplete. The table has tens of thousands of clones, 80% to 90% seen once. The sequenced material came from peripheral blood. These receptors all stem from a woman older than 75 with acute or convalescent COVID-19.

The chain links TRBV9 to TRBJ2-7; TRBD1 matches at 11 bases. The CDR3 length is 15 residues. With V trimmed by 2 bases and J by 7 bases, 8 bases remained unmatched. CDR1 is SGDLS and CDR2 is YYNGEE in the germline V gene. The CDR3 nucleotides read TGTGCCAGCAGCGTCGGACAGGGGGCTATGTGGGAGCAGTACTTC. It translates to CASSVGQGAMWEQYF. The variable domain in full, completed from reference TRBV9 and TRBJ2-7, reads DSGVTQTPKHLITATGQRVTLRCSPRSGDLSVYWYQQSLDQGLQFLIQYYNGEERAKGNILERFSAQQFPDLHSELNLSSLELGDSALYFCASSVGQGAMWEQYFGPGTRLTVT.

The chain uses TRBV15 and TRBJ1-1; 7 bases fit TRBD1. The germline V gene encodes CDR1 LNHNV and CDR2 YYDKDF (reference sequence). V gave up 1 base and J gave up 3 bases; unmatched junction bases: 5. There are 15 residues in the CDR3. CDR3 in DNA: TGTGCCACCAGCAGAGGAAGTACAGGGGACACTGAAGCTTTCTTT. Translation: CATSRGSTGDTEAFF.

The chain couples TRBV11-2 to TRBJ2-3; tentative D call: TRBD2 (6 bases). Germline lookup yields CDR1 SGHAT and CDR2 FQNNGV. The CDR3 runs to 16 residues. Trimming removed 3 bases from V and 1 base from J, with 14 bases in between. The CDR3 is CASSLGAGGGTDTQYF. CDR3 nucleotides: TGTGCCAGCAGCTTGGGAGCGGGCGGAGGCACAGATACGCAGTATTTT. The full variable domain, in which reference TRBV11-2 and TRBJ2-3 provide the parts outside the CDR3, is EAGVAQSPRYKIIEKRQSVAFWCNPISGHATLYWYQQILGQGPKLLIQFQNNGVVDDSQLPKDRFSAERLKGVDSTLKIQPAKLEDSAVYLCASSLGAGGGTDTQYFGPGTRLTVL.

This chain connects TRBV30 to TRBJ2-7; TRBD2 agrees at 7 bases. J gave up 0 bases and V 2 bases, and 4 bases lay outside the gene matches. The CDR3 has 14 residues. Germline lookup yields CDR1 GTSNPN and CDR2 SVGIG (reference sequence). The CDR3 DNA follows: TGTGCCTGGAGTAAGGGCGGGAGCTCCTACGAGCAGTACTTC. It codes for CAWSKGGSSYEQYF.

V usage is TRBV6-5 and J usage is TRBJ1-5; D might be TRBD1 (6 bases). Between the trimmed V and J ends, which lost 0 bases and 2 bases, there was a span of 8 bases. The CDR3 is made up of 15 amino acids. Germline V lookup: CDR1 MNHEY, CDR2 SVGAGI. CDR3 region: CASSYSNRGNQPQHF. The DNA for the CDR3 is TGTGCCAGCAGTTACTCGAACAGGGGCAATCAGCCCCAGCATTTT.

V usage is TRBV28 and J usage is TRBJ2-3; D might be TRBD1 (6 bases). Germline V gives CDR1 MDHEN, CDR2 SYDVKM. Trimming shortened V by 7 bases and J by 4 bases, and 12 bases separated the two germline ends. The CDR3 contains 13 residues. The CDR3: CASKVGGPDTQYF. The CDR3 bases are TGTGCCAGCAAAGTTGGGGGCCCAGATACGCAGTATTTT.

The chain has TRBV5-1 and TRBJ1-5; 8 nucleotides align to TRBD1. With 2 bases clipped from V and 3 bases from J, the junction kept 4 bases outside the gene matches. CDR1 is SGHRS and CDR2 is YFSETQ in the germline V gene. The CDR3 totals 15 residues. In DNA form, the CDR3 reads TGCGCCAGCAGCTTAGGACAGGGAATCAATCAGCCCCAGCATTTT. Encoded protein: CASSLGQGINQPQHF.

The V gene is TRBV7-3, the J gene TRBJ2-3, with 11 bases aligning to TRBD2. Looked up from germline, CDR1 is SGHTA and CDR2 is FQGTGA. The CDR3 covers 15 residues. V lost 5 bases to trimming and J lost 1 base; unmatched junction nucleotides: 2. The CDR3 loop reads CASSQTSGGTDTQYF. Here the CDR3 DNA reads TGTGCCAGCAGCCAGACTAGCGGGGGCACAGATACGCAGTATTTT. The complete variable domain, with remaining parts taken from reference TRBV7-3 and TRBJ2-3, reads GAGVSQTPSNKVTEKGKYVELRCDPISGHTALYWYRQSLGQGPEFLIYFQGTGAADDSGLPNDRFFAVRPEGSVSTLKIQRTERGDSAVYLCASSQTSGGTDTQYFGPGTRLTVL.

The chain joins TRBV28 to TRBJ1-4; no definite D call. Germline values: CDR1 MDHEN, CDR2 SYDVKM. Trimming shortened V by 4 bases and J by 1 base, and 7 bases separated the two germline ends. This CDR3 spans 14 amino acids. This CDR3 reads CASSSRVTNEKLFF. DNA of the CDR3: TGTGCCAGCAGTTCTCGCGTAACTAATGAAAAACTGTTTTTT.

In this sample, this clone turned up a few times. The chain recombines TRBV6-6 with TRBJ2-2; 7 nucleotides match TRBD1. The CDR3 has 15 residues. CDR1 is MNHNY, CDR2 SVGAGI, per germline (reference sequence). The trim removed 3 bases at V and 3 bases at J, leaving 4 bases unmatched. The CDR3 nucleotides are TGTGCCAGCAGTTATCGGCAGGGGGACACCGGGGAGCTGTTTTTT. Its protein is CASSYRQGDTGELFF.

The rearrangement joins TRBV12-5 to TRBJ2-2; 8 nucleotides agree with TRBD2. The V gene's germline CDR1 is LGHNT and CDR2 FRNRAP. The CDR3 consists of 15 residues. J gave up 4 bases and V 2 bases, and 3 bases lay outside the gene matches. The CDR3 DNA reads as TGTGCTAGTGGTTTGTACGCGGGGGGCACCGGGGAGCTGTTTTTT. It specifies CASGLYAGGTGELFF.

V is TRBV6-5 and J is TRBJ1-6; 7 nucleotides agree with TRBD1. CDR1 is MNHEY, CDR2 SVGAGI, per germline. With V trimmed by 10 bases and J by 6 bases, 6 bases remained unmatched. The CDR3 covers 13 residues. In DNA form, the CDR3 reads TGTGCCACCACGGGACAGACTAATTCACCCCTCCACTTT. This encodes CATTGQTNSPLHF.

The chain couples TRBV5-1 to TRBJ2-5, with D possibly matching TRBD1 (6 bases). Trimming removed 4 bases at V and 5 bases at J, with 9 bases between. This CDR3 spans 12 amino acids. Germline V gene lookup returns CDR1 SGHRS and CDR2 YFSETQ. The CDR3 region has the DNA TGCGCCAGCAGCCACAGGGAGGAGACCCAGTACTTC. Encoded protein: CASSHREETQYF.

The chain has TRBV23-1 and TRBJ1-1, with 8 bases lining up with TRBD1. Being an ORF, TRBV23-1 has a function that is uncertain. V shed 0 bases, J shed 1 base, and the junction held 10 bases outside the gene matches. The CDR3 sequence is 18 residues long. The CDR3 spells CASSQSDGQGRKNTEAFF. DNA of the CDR3: TGCGCCAGCAGTCAATCGGACGGACAGGGTCGGAAGAACACTGAAGCTTTCTTT.